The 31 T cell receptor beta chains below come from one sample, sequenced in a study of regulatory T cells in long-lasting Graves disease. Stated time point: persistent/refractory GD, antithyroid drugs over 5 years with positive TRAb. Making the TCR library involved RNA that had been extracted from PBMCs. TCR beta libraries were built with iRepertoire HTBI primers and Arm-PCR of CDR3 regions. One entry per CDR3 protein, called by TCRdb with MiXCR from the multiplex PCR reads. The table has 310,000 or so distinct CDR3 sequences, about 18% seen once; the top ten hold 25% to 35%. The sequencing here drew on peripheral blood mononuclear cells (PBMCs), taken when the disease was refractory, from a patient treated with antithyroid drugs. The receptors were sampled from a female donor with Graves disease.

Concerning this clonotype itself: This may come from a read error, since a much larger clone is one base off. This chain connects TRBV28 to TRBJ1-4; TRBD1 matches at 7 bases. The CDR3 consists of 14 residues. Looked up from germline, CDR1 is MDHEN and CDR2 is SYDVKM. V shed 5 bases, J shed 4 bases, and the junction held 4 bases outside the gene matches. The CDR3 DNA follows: TGTGCCAGCAGTGACGGGACAGATAATGAAAAACTGTTTTTT. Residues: CASSDGTDNEKLFF.

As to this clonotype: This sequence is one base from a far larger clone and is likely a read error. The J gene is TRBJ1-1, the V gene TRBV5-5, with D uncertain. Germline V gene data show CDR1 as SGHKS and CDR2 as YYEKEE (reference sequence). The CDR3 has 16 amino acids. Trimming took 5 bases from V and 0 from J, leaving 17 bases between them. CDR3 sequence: CASSRRSVGMNTEAFF. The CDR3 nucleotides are TGTGCCAGCAGTAGGAGATCCGTTGGGATGAACACTGAAGCTTTCTTT.

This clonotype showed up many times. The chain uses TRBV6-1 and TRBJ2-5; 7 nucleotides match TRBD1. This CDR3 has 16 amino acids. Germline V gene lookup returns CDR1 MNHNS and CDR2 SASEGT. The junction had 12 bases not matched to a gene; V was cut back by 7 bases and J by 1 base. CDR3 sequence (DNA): TGTGCCAGCACCCCAGGCGCGACAGGGATCCAAGAGACCCAGTACTTC. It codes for CASTPGATGIQETQYF.

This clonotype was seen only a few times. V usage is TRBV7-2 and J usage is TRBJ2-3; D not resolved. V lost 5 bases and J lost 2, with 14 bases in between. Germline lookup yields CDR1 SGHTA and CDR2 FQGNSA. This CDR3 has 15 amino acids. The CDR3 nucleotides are TGTGCCAGCAGCCCCACCCCGATCTCCACAGATACGCAGTATTTT. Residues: CASSPTPISTDTQYF.

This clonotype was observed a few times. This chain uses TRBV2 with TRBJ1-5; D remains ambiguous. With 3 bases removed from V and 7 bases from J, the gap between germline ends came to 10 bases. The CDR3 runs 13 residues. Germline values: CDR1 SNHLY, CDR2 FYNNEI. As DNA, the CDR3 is TGTGCCAGCAGTGATATAGGGTCCCAGCCCCAGCATTTT. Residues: CASSDIGSQPQHF.

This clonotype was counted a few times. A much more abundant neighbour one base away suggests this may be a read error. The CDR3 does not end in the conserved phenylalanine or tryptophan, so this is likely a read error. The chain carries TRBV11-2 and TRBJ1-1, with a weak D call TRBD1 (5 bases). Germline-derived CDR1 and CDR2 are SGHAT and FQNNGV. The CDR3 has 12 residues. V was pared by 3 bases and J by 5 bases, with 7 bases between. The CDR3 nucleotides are TGTGCCAGCAGCTTCGGGGGGACTGAAGCTTTCCTT. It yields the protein CASSFGGTEAFL.

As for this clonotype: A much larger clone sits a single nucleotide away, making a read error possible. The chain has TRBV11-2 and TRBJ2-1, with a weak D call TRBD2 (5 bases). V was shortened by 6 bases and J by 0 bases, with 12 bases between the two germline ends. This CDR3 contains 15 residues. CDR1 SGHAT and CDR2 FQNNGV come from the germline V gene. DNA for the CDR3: TGTGCCAGCAGACCCCGGAGCGGCTCCTACAATGAGCAGTTCTTC. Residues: CASRPRSGSYNEQFF.

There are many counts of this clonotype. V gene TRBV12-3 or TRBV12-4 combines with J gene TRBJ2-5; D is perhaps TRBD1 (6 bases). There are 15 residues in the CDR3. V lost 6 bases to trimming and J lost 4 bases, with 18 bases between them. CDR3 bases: TGTGCCAGCAGCCCGATACAGGGTGGGCGAGAGACCCAGTACTTC. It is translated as CASSPIQGGRETQYF.

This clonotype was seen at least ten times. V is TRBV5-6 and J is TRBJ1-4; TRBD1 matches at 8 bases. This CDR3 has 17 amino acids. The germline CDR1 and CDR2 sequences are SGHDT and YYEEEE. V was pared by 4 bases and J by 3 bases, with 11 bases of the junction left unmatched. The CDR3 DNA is TGTGCCAGCAGCGTTCGGTCTACAGGGGGGCCTAATGAAAAACTGTTTTTT. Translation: CASSVRSTGGPNEKLFF.

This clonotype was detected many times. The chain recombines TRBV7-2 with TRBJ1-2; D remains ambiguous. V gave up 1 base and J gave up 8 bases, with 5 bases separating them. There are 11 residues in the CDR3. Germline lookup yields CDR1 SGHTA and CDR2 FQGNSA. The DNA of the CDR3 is TGTGCCAGCAGCTTAGGGCCCGGCTACACCTTC. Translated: CASSLGPGYTF.

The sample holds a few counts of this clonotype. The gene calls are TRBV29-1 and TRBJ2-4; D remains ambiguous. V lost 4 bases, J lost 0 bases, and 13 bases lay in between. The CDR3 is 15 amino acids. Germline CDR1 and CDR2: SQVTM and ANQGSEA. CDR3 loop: CSVAVRLRAKNIQYF. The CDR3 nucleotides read TGCAGCGTTGCGGTCCGTTTAAGAGCCAAAAACATTCAGTACTTC.

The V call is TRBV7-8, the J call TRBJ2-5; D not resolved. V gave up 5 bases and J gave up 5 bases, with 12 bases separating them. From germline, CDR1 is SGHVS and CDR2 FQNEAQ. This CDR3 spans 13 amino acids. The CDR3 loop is CASSGRWWETQYF. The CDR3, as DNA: TGTGCCAGCAGCGGTCGCTGGTGGGAGACCCAGTACTTC.

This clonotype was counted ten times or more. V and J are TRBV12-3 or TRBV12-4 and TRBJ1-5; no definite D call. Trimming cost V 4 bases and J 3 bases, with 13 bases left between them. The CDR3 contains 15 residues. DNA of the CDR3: TGTGCCAGCAGTTCGGAGGGTTTCCACAATCAGCCCCAGCATTTT. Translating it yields CASSSEGFHNQPQHF.

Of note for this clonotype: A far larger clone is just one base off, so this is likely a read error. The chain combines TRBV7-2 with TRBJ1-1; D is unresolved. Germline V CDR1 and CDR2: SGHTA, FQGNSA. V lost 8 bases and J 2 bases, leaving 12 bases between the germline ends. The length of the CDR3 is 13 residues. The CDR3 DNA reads TGTGCCAGCGGCCCTCGGGGAAACACTGAAGCTTTCTTT. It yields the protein CASGPRGNTEAFF.

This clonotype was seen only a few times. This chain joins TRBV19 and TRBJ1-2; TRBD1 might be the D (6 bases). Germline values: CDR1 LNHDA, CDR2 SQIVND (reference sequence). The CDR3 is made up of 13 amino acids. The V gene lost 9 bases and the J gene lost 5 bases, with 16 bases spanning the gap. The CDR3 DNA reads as TGTGCCAGCAACACAGGGCTCGGGTATGGCTACACCTTC. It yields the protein CASNTGLGYGYTF.

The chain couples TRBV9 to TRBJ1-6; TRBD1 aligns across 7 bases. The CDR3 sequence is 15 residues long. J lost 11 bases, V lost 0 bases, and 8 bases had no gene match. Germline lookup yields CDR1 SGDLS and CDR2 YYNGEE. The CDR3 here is CASSVGDSPATPLHF. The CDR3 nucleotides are TGTGCCAGCAGCGTAGGGGACAGCCCAGCGACACCCCTCCACTTT.

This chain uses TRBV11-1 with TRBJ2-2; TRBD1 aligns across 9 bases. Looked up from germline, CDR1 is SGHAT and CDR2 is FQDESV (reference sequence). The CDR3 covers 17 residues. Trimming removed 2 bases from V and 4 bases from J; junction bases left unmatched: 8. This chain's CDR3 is CASSLMTGGRSTGELFF. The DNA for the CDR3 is TGTGCCAGCAGCTTAATGACAGGGGGTAGGAGCACCGGGGAGCTGTTTTTT.

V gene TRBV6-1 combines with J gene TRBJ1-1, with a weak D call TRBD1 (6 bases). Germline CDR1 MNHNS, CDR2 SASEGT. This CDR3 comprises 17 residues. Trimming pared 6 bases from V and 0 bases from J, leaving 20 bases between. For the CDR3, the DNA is TGTGCCAGCAGCCGTACGACAGGCTACCACATGAACACTGAAGCTTTCTTT. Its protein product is CASSRTTGYHMNTEAFF.

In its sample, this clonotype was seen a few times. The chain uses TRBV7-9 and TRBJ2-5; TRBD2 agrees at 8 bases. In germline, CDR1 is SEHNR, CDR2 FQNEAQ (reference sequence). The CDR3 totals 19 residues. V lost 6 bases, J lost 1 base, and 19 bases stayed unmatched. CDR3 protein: CASRSPIGGVSATQETQYF. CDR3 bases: TGTGCCAGCAGGTCTCCTATCGGGGGGGTGTCAGCCACCCAAGAGACCCAGTACTTC.

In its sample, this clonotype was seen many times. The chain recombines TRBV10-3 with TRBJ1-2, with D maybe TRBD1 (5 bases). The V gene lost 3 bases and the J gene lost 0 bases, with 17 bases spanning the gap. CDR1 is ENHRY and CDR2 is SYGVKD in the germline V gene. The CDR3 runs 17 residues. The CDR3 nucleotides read TGTGCCATCAGTGAAACACAGGTTCTGCCCCCTAACTATGGCTACACCTTC. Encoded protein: CAISETQVLPPNYGYTF.

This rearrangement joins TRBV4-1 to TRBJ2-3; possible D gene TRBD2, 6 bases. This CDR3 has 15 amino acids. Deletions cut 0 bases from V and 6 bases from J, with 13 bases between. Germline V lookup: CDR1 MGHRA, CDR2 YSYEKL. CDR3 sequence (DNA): TGCGCCAGCAGCCAAGATGCGGGGCAGCCCGATACGCAGTATTTT. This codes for CASSQDAGQPDTQYF.

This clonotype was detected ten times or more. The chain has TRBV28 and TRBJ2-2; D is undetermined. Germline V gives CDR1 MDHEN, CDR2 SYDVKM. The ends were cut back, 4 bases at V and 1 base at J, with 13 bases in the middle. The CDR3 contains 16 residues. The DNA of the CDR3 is TGTGCCAGCAGTTCTCTTATAACAGTGAACACCGGGGAGCTGTTTTTT. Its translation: CASSSLITVNTGELFF.

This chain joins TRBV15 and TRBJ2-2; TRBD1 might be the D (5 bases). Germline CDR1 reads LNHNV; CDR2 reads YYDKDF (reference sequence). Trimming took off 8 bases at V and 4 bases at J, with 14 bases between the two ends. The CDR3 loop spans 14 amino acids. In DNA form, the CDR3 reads TGTGCCACCTGCCAGGGATTTAGCACCGGGGAGCTGTTTTTT. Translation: CATCQGFSTGELFF.

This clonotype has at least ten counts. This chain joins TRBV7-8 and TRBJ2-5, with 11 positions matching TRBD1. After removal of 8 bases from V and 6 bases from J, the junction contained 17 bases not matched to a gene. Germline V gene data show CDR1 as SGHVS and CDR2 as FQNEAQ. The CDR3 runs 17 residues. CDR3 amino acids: CASGSRGDRGERKTQYF. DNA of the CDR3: TGTGCCAGCGGTTCTCGAGGGGACAGGGGGGAACGGAAGACCCAGTACTTC.

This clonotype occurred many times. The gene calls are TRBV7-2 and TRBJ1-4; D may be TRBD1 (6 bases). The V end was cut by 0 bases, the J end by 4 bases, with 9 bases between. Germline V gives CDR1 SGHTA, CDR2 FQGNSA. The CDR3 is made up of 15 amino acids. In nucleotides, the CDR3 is TGTGCCAGCAGCTTAGCGGACAGATATAATGAAAAACTGTTTTTT. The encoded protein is CASSLADRYNEKLFF.

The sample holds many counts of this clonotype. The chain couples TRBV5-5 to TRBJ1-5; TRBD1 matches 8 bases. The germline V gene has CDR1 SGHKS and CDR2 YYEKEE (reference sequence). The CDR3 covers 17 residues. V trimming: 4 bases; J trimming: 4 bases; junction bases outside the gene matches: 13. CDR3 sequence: CASSRTGTGGLNQPQHF. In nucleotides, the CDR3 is TGTGCCAGCAGCCGGACAGGGACCGGGGGCCTAAATCAGCCCCAGCATTTT. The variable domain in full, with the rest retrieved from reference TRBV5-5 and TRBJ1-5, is DAGVTQSPTHLIKTRGQQVTLRCSPISGHKSVSWYQQVLGQGPQFIFQYYEKEERGRGNFPDRFSARQFPNYSSELNVNALLLGDSALYLCASSRTGTGGLNQPQHFGDGTRLSIL.

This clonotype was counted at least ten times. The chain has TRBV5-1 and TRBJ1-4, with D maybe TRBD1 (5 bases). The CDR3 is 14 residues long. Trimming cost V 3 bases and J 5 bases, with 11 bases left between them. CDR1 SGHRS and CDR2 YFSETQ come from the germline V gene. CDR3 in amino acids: CASSWTLGNEKLFF. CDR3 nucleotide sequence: TGCGCCAGCAGCTGGACACTGGGGAATGAAAAACTGTTTTTT.

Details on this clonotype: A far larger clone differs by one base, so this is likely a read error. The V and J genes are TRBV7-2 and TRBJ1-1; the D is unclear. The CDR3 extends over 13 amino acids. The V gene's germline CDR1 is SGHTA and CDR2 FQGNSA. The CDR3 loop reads CASSPRGNTKAFF. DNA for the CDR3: TGTGCCAGCAGCCCTCGGGGAAACACTAAAGCTTTCTTT.

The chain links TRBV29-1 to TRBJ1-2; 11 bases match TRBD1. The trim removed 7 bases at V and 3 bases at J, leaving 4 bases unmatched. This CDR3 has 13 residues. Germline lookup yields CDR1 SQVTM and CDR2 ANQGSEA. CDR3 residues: CSATDRGHYGYTF. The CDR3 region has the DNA TGCAGCGCCACGGACAGGGGGCACTATGGCTACACCTTC.

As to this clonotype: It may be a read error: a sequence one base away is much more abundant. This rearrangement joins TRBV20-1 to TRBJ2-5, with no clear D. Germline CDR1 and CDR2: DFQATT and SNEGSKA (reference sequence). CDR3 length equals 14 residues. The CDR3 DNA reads TGCAGTGCTAGAGGGAGTACCTTTCAAGGGACCCAGTACTTC. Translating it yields CSARGSTFQGTQYF.

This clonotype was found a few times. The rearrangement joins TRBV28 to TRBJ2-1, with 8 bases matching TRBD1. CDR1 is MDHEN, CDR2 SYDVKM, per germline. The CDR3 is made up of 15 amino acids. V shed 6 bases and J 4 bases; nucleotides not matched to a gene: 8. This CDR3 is CASRPGQGVYNEQFF. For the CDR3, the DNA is TGTGCCAGCAGACCAGGACAGGGAGTGTACAATGAGCAGTTCTTC.